These 30 T cell receptor beta chains originate from one sample sequenced in a study of blood T cell repertoires in COVID-19. Profiled with immunoSEQ multiplex PCR; TCRdb holds only in-frame clones, not every one. The table lists about 90,000 clones, approximately 86% of them singletons. The sample comprised peripheral blood. The origin of the receptors is a man aged 50-59 years with acute or convalescent COVID-19.

This sequence joins TRBV3-1 (or the pseudogene TRBV3-2) and TRBJ1-1; 7 positions match TRBD1. The CDR3 spans 15 residues. CDR1 is LGHDT, CDR2 YNNKEL, per germline (reference sequence). With V trimmed by 7 bases and J by 4 bases, 12 bases remained unmatched. In DNA form, the CDR3 reads TGTGCCAGCACCGACAGGGTACTCGGTAGCACTGAAGCTTTCTTT. This translates into CASTDRVLGSTEAFF.

The chain uses TRBV3-1 (or the pseudogene TRBV3-2) and TRBJ2-1; 9 positions agree with TRBD2. The CDR3 runs to 16 residues. Unmatched junction bases numbered 11, after V lost 2 bases and J lost 9 bases. Germline CDR1 reads LGHDT; CDR2 reads YNNKEL (reference sequence). CDR3 coding DNA: TGTGCCAGCAGCCAACCTGCACTAGCGGGTCACGGTGAGCAGTTCTTC. Translated: CASSQPALAGHGEQFF.

This clone has just a few counts. The V and J genes are TRBV7-9 and TRBJ2-7; 11 bases agree with TRBD1. CDR1 and CDR2 from the germline V gene are SEHNR and FQNEAQ (reference sequence). J gave up 5 bases and V 5 bases, and 8 bases lay outside the gene matches. The CDR3 is 15 amino acids. The CDR3 DNA is TGTGCCAGCAGCAGACCCCGGGACAGGGGGAACGAGCAGTACTTC. Amino acids: CASSRPRDRGNEQYF.

The chain employs TRBV9 and TRBJ2-1, with TRBD2 matching over 10 bases. CDR3 length equals 15 residues. J lost 7 bases, V lost 0 bases, and 4 bases had no gene match. CDR1 and CDR2 from the germline V gene are SGDLS and YYNGEE. The CDR3 DNA follows: TGTGCCAGCAGCGTAGGGACTAGCGGTAGTAATGAGCAGTTCTTC. Its protein is CASSVGTSGSNEQFF. Looking up the rest from reference TRBV9 and TRBJ2-1 gives the full variable domain: DSGVTQTPKHLITATGQRVTLRCSPRSGDLSVYWYQQSLDQGLQFLIQYYNGEERAKGNILERFSAQQFPDLHSELNLSSLELGDSALYFCASSVGTSGSNEQFFGPGTRLTVL.

This clone occurred a few times. This chain joins TRBV28 and TRBJ1-1; 9 positions agree with TRBD1. After removal of 5 bases from V and 1 base from J, the junction contained 8 bases not matched to a gene. The CDR3 has 16 amino acids. CDR1 is MDHEN and CDR2 is SYDVKM in the germline V gene. The CDR3 is CASSPMGQGENTEAFF. The DNA of the CDR3 is TGTGCCAGCAGTCCGATGGGACAGGGAGAGAACACTGAAGCTTTCTTT.

The genes are TRBV9 and TRBJ1-1; tentatively, D is TRBD1 (5 bases). The germline CDR1 and CDR2 sequences are SGDLS and YYNGEE. This CDR3 comprises 15 residues. V was pared by 3 bases and J by 9 bases, with 21 bases between. The CDR3 region has the DNA TGTGCCAGCAGCGCCTCGCAGGGCCTTGAAATTCAAGCTTTCTTT. It encodes CASSASQGLEIQAFF.

The chain combines TRBV18 with TRBJ2-3; TRBD2 agrees at 8 bases. Trimming cost V 5 bases and J 1 base; bases outside gene matches: 8. CDR1 is KGHSH and CDR2 is LQKENI in the germline V gene. The CDR3 extends over 16 amino acids. CDR3 amino acids: CASSAVATSGTDTQYF. The DNA for the CDR3 is TGTGCCAGCTCAGCGGTTGCGACTAGCGGCACAGATACGCAGTATTTT.

This chain connects TRBV6-5 to TRBJ1-2; D gene ambiguous. CDR1 and CDR2 (germline): MNHEY, SVGAGI. The CDR3 is made up of 13 amino acids. V was shortened by 0 bases and J by 7 bases, with 9 bases between the two germline ends. The CDR3, as DNA: TGTGCCAGCAGTTACTCTTCGGGGTCTGGCTACACCTTC. Translated, it gives CASSYSSGSGYTF.

CDR3 sequence: CASSFSGNTGELFF. The CDR3 region has the DNA TGTGCCAGCAGTTTTAGTGGGAACACCGGGGAGCTGTTTTTT. This chain connects TRBV6-5 to TRBJ2-2; unclear D gene. From germline, CDR1 is MNHEY and CDR2 SVGAGI. The CDR3 sequence is 14 residues long. Trimming removed 4 bases at V and 1 base at J, with 7 bases between.

The V and J genes are TRBV7-2 and TRBJ2-1, with TRBD1 matching 10 bases. The trim removed 4 bases at V and 3 bases at J, leaving 3 bases unmatched. This CDR3 region has 15 residues. Germline V gives CDR1 SGHTA, CDR2 FQGNSA. The chain's CDR3 is CASSSGQGGYNEQFF. DNA of the CDR3: TGTGCCAGCAGCTCCGGACAGGGGGGCTACAATGAGCAGTTCTTC.

This chain joins TRBV5-6 and TRBJ2-5; the D gene is possibly TRBD2 (5 bases). In germline, CDR1 is SGHDT, CDR2 YYEEEE. This CDR3 contains 13 residues. V was cut by 1 base and J by 5 bases, with 9 bases left in between. The CDR3 bases are TGTGCCAGCAGCTTGCGGGGTGGTGAGACCCAGTACTTC. This sequence encodes CASSLRGGETQYF. Full variable domain (outside the CDR3, taken from reference TRBV5-6 and TRBJ2-5): DAGVTQSPTHLIKTRGQQVTLRCSPKSGHDTVSWYQQALGQGPQFIFQYYEEEERQRGNFPDRFSGHQFPNYSSELNVNALLLGDSALYLCASSLRGGETQYFGPGTRLLVL.

V is TRBV27 and J is TRBJ1-3, with TRBD1 as a possible D gene (5 bases). This CDR3 contains 14 residues. Trimming left V 0 bases short and J 14 bases short, with 17 bases between. CDR1 MNHEY and CDR2 SMNVEV come from the germline V gene (reference sequence). CDR3 coding DNA: TGTGCCAGCAGTTTATCAGACAGAGCCCGGGTTCTATATTTT. It translates to CASSLSDRARVLYF.

The chain employs TRBV7-8 and TRBJ2-5, with TRBD1 matching 7 bases. The germline CDR1 and CDR2 sequences are SGHVS and FQNEAQ. The length of the CDR3 is 18 residues. Losses at the gene ends were 3 bases for V and 5 bases for J; bases not matched to a gene: 18. In DNA form, the CDR3 reads TGTGCCAGCAGCTTTGCCTCGTCCCGACAGGGTTTCATTGAGACCCAGTACTTC. It encodes CASSFASSRQGFIETQYF.

This rearrangement joins TRBV6-5 to TRBJ1-5; unclear D gene. From germline, CDR1 is MNHEY and CDR2 SVGAGI. The CDR3 is made up of 13 amino acids. Trimming cost V 3 bases and J 9 bases, with 12 bases left between them. CDR3 sequence (DNA): TGTGCCAGCAGTTATGGGGAGGGCGGGCCCCAGCATTTT. Amino acid sequence: CASSYGEGGPQHF.

CDR3 DNA sequence: TGCGCCAGCAGCCGGGGACATTCTGCAACTAATGAAAAACTGTTTTTT. Protein sequence: CASSRGHSATNEKLFF. V and J are TRBV5-1 and TRBJ1-4; tentative D call: TRBD1 (6 bases). V lost 4 bases, J lost 0 bases, and 13 bases lay in between. The CDR3 covers 16 residues. Germline CDR1 SGHRS, CDR2 YFSETQ.

This clone was seen only once. V is TRBV5-4 and J is TRBJ2-1; no definite D call. The CDR3 has 12 amino acids. Trimming cost V 2 bases and J 5 bases, with 5 bases left between them. CDR1 SGHNT and CDR2 YYREEE come from the germline V gene (reference sequence). In DNA form, the CDR3 reads TGTGCCAGCAGCTTTGAGCACAATGAGCAGTTCTTC. Protein: CASSFEHNEQFF.

This sequence joins TRBV3-1 (or the pseudogene TRBV3-2) and TRBJ2-5, with a weak D call TRBD1 (5 bases). Trimming pared 6 bases from V and 1 base from J, leaving 6 bases between. From germline, CDR1 is LGHDT and CDR2 YNNKEL (reference sequence). This CDR3 has 12 residues. For the CDR3, the DNA is TGTGCCAGCAGTGGGGCCCAAGAGACCCAGTACTTC. Amino acids: CASSGAQETQYF.

The V call is TRBV5-1, the J call TRBJ2-7, with 7 bases fitting TRBD1. V gave up 1 base and J gave up 0 bases; unmatched junction bases: 1. The length of the CDR3 is 14 residues. Per germline, CDR1 SGHRS and CDR2 YFSETQ. CDR3 DNA sequence: TGCGCCAGCAGCTTGACAGGGGCCTCCTACGAGCAGTACTTC. Protein product: CASSLTGASYEQYF.

The rearrangement uses TRBV2 and TRBJ1-4; no reliable D call. The CDR3 length is 15 residues. The germline gives CDR1 SNHLY, CDR2 FYNNEI. V was pared by 4 bases and J by 0 bases, with 9 bases between. The CDR3 DNA is TGTGCCAGCAGTGCCACCGGGGCAACTAATGAAAAACTGTTTTTT. Its translation is CASSATGATNEKLFF.

This chain links TRBV5-6 with TRBJ1-3; D perhaps matches TRBD1 (6 bases). V dropped 0 bases and J dropped 4 bases, with 11 bases sitting between them. The CDR3 is made up of 15 amino acids. Germline values: CDR1 SGHDT, CDR2 YYEEEE. The CDR3 DNA follows: TGTGCCAGCAGCTTGGGGCAGGGGACGGGAAACACCATATATTTT. Translating it yields CASSLGQGTGNTIYF.

This clone was recorded only once. The chain carries TRBV28 and TRBJ2-7, with TRBD2 identical over 11 bases. Germline V lookup: CDR1 MDHEN, CDR2 SYDVKM. Germline trimming cut 6 bases from V and 7 bases from J; bases unmatched to any gene: 2. The CDR3 length is 12 residues. CDR3 sequence: CASSGTSGEQYF. CDR3 in DNA: TGTGCCAGCAGCGGGACTAGCGGAGAGCAGTACTTC.

About this clone itself: This CDR3 is also generated by other DNA sequences in the sample. The V gene is TRBV5-1, the J gene TRBJ2-7, with 10 bases fitting TRBD1. The germline V gene has CDR1 SGHRS and CDR2 YFSETQ. The junction had 3 bases not matched to a gene; V was cut back by 4 bases and J by 2 bases. The CDR3 has 14 amino acids. CDR3 DNA: TGCGCCAGCAGCAATGGACAGGGGGCCTACGAGCAGTACTTC. This gives the protein CASSNGQGAYEQYF.

A note on this clone: Within the sample, other DNA sequences also encode this same CDR3. This rearrangement joins TRBV18 to TRBJ1-1; D possibly corresponds to TRBD1 (6 bases). The V end was cut by 3 bases, the J end by 1 base, with 6 bases between. The germline CDR1 and CDR2 sequences are KGHSH and LQKENI. CDR3 length equals 13 residues. CDR3 coding DNA: TGTGCCAGCTCACCGGGACAGAACACTGAAGCTTTCTTT. Translated: CASSPGQNTEAFF.

The chain couples TRBV6-2 or TRBV6-3 to TRBJ1-2; 8 nucleotides agree with TRBD1. This CDR3 has 18 amino acids. CDR1 and CDR2 from the germline V gene are MNHEY and SVGEGT. J gave up 4 bases and V 2 bases, and 15 bases lay outside the gene matches. DNA for the CDR3: TGTGCCAGCAGTTACGTGTTGCAGGGGGCTCGCCCCGGCTATGGCTACACCTTC. The encoded protein is CASSYVLQGARPGYGYTF.

J is TRBJ2-7 and V is TRBV14, with TRBD1 matching over 8 bases. Germline V CDR1 and CDR2: SGHDN, FVKESK. The CDR3 has 13 residues. With V trimmed by 4 bases and J by 10 bases, 9 bases remained unmatched. The CDR3 region is CASSPVGQGVQYF. The CDR3 coding sequence is TGTGCCAGCAGCCCTGTTGGACAGGGTGTACAGTACTTC.

The chain has TRBV7-8 and TRBJ1-1; unclear D gene. The CDR3 loop spans 13 amino acids. CDR1 SGHVS and CDR2 FQNEAQ come from the germline V gene. V was pared by 5 bases and J by 1 base, with 8 bases between. The CDR3, as DNA: TGTGCCAGCAGCACTCAGGCGAACACTGAAGCTTTCTTT. The encoded protein is CASSTQANTEAFF.

The chain has TRBV7-7 and TRBJ2-3; the match to TRBD1 covers 8 bases. The CDR3 contains 14 residues. Germline assignment: CDR1 SSHAT and CDR2 FNYEAQ (reference sequence). The junction had 0 bases not matched to a gene; V was cut back by 0 bases and J by 4 bases. Written as DNA, the CDR3 is TGTGCCAGCAGCTTAGCGACAGGGGCAGATACGCAGTATTTT. It is translated as CASSLATGADTQYF.

The chain has TRBV6-4 and TRBJ2-3; 9 bases match TRBD2. The CDR3 length is 15 residues. V gave up 2 bases and J gave up 5 bases; unmatched junction bases: 5. The germline V gene has CDR1 MRHNA and CDR2 SNTAGT. The CDR3 sequence is CASSDGTSRVDTQYF. CDR3 nucleotides: TGTGCCAGCAGTGACGGGACTAGCAGAGTAGATACGCAGTATTTT.

The chain uses TRBV7-2 and TRBJ1-6, with D possibly matching TRBD1 (6 bases). V gave up 5 bases and J gave up 0 bases, with 14 bases separating them. This CDR3 comprises 17 residues. The germline CDR1 and CDR2 sequences are SGHTA and FQGNSA. CDR3 residues: CASSRRQDSSYNSPLHF. The CDR3 DNA reads as TGTGCCAGCAGCCGTCGACAGGACAGCTCCTATAATTCACCCCTCCACTTT.

This clone came up once. This chain connects TRBV3-1 (or the pseudogene TRBV3-2) to TRBJ1-1, with D possibly matching TRBD1 (6 bases). The germline CDR1 and CDR2 sequences are LGHDT and YNNKEL (reference sequence). This CDR3 has 15 residues. V dropped 5 bases and J dropped 1 base, with 14 bases sitting between them. The CDR3 sequence: CASSDPRGANTEAFF. In nucleotides, the CDR3 is TGTGCCAGCAGCGACCCCAGGGGCGCGAACACTGAAGCTTTCTTT.